This T cell receptor (beta chain) derives from a study of molecular identifiers for immune sequencing clone quantification. Study results and caveats: Clonotypes topping 20 RNA copies carried over 97% of effector molecules but under 1% of naive ones.

One entry per CDR3 protein, called by TCRdb with MiXCR from the PCR reads. The sample shows approximately 59,000 distinct CDR3 sequences, approximately 17% of them seen only once. This clonotype was seen many times. Its antigen is currently unknown. The junction departs from the called germline gene at one end, perhaps through a read error. Based on a CD8+CD4-CCR7+CD45RA+ profile, naive CD8 T cells were sorted. This CDR3 is built from 14 residues. The germline gives CDR1 SGHVS, CDR2 FNYEAQ. The clonotype comes from a human donor in good health. Some libraries in this study had Jurkat cell RNA spiked in. This chain connects TRBV7-6 to TRBJ2-3; tentatively, D is TRBD2 (6 bases). The specimen was naive CD8+ T cells from blood, with Jurkat cell RNA spiked in. Stated subset: FACS-sorted CD8+CD4-CCR7+CD45RA+ naive T cells. CDR3 nucleotide sequence: TGTGCCAGCAGGACCGGGGGTAGCAGAGATACGCAGTATTTT. Its protein is CASRTGGSRDTQYF.